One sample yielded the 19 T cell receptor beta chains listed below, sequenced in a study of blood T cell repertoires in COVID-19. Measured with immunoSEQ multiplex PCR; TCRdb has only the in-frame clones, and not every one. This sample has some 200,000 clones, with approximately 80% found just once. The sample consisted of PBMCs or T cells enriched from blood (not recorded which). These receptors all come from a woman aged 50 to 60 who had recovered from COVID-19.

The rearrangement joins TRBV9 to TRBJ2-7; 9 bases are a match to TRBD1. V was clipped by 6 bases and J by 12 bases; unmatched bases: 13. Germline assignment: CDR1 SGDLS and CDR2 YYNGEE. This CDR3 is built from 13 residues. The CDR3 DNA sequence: TGTGCCAGCACTAGGACACAGGGGGCCCAGGGGTACTTC. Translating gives CASTRTQGAQGYF. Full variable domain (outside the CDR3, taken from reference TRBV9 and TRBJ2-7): DSGVTQTPKHLITATGQRVTLRCSPRSGDLSVYWYQQSLDQGLQFLIQYYNGEERAKGNILERFSAQQFPDLHSELNLSSLELGDSALYFCASTRTQGAQGYFGPGTRLTVT.

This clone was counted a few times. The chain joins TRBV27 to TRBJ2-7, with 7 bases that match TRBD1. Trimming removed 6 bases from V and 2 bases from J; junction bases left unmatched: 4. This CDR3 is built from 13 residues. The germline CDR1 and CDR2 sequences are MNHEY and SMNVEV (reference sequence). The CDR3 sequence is CASSPTGTYEQYF. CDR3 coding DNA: TGTGCCAGCAGCCCGACAGGGACCTACGAGCAGTACTTC.

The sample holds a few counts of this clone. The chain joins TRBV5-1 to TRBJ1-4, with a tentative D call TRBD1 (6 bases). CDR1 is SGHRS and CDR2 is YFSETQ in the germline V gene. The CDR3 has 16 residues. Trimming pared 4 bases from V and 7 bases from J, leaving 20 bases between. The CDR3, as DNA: TGCGCCAGCAGCCCGGACCCACAGGGAGTGGGTGAAAAACTGTTTTTT. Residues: CASSPDPQGVGEKLFF.

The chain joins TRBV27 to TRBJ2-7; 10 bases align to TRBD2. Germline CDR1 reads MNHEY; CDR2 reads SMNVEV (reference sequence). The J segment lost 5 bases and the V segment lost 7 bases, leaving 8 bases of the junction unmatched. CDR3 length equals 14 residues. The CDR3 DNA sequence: TGTGCCAGCAACCTAGCGGGAGAAGGGCACGAGCAGTACTTC. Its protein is CASNLAGEGHEQYF.

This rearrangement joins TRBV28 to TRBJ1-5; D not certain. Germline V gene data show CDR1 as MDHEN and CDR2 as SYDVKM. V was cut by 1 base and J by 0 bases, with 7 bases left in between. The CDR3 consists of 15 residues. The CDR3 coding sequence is TGTGCCAGCAGTTTATCGGGATATAGCAATCAGCCCCAGCATTTT. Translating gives CASSLSGYSNQPQHF. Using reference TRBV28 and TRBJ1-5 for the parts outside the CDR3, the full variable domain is DVKVTQSSRYLVKRTGEKVFLECVQDMDHENMFWYRQDPGLGLRLIYFSYDVKMKEKGDIPEGYSVSREKKERFSLILESASTNQTSMYLCASSLSGYSNQPQHFGDGTRLSIL.

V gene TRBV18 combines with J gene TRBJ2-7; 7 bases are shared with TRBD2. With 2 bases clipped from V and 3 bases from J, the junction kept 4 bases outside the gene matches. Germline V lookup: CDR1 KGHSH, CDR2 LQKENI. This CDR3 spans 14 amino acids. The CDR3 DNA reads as TGTGCCAGCTCACCAAGGGACTACCACTACGAGCAGTACTTC. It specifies CASSPRDYHYEQYF.

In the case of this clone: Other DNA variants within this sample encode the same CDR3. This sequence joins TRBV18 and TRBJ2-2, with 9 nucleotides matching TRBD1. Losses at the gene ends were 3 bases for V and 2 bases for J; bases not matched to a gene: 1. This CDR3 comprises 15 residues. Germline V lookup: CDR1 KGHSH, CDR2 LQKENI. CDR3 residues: CASSPGQGNTGELFF. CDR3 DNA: TGTGCCAGCTCACCGGGACAGGGAAACACCGGGGAGCTGTTTTTT.

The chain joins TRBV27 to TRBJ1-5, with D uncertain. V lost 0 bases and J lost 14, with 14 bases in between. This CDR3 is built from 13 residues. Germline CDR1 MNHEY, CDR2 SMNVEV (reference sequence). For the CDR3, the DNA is TGTGCCAGCAGTTTATCCCCAGTAGCGACAAAGCATTTT. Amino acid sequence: CASSLSPVATKHF.

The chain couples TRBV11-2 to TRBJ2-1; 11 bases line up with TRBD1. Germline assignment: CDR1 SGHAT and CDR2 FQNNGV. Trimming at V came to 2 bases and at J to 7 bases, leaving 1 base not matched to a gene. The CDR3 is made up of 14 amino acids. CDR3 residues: CASSLWDRGNEQFF. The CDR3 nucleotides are TGTGCCAGCAGCTTATGGGACAGGGGGAATGAGCAGTTCTTC.

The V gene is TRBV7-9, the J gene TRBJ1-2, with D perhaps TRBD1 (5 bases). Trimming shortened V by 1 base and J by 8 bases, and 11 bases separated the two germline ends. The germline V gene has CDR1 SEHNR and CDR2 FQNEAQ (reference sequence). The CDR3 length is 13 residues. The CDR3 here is CASSLVGQLGYTF. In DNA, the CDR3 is TGTGCCAGCAGCTTAGTTGGACAACTAGGCTACACCTTC.

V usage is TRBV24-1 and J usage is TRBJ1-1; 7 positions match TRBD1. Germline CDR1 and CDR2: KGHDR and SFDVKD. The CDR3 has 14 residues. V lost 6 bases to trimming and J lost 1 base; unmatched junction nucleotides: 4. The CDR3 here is CATSKTGKNTEAFF. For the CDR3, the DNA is TGTGCCACCAGTAAGACAGGGAAGAACACTGAAGCTTTCTTT.

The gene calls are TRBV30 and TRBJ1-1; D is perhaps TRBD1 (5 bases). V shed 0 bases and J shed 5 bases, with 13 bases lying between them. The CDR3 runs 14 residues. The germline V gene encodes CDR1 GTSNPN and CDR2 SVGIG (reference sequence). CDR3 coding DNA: TGTGCCTGGAGTGTACAGGAAGGGAAGACTGAAGCTTTCTTT. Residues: CAWSVQEGKTEAFF.

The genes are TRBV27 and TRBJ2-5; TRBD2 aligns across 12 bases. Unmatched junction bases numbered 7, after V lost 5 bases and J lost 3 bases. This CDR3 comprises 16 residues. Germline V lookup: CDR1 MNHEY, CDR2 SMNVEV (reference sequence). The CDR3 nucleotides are TGTGCCAGCAGTCCAAGGACTAGCGGGATTGAAGAGACCCAGTACTTC. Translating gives CASSPRTSGIEETQYF.

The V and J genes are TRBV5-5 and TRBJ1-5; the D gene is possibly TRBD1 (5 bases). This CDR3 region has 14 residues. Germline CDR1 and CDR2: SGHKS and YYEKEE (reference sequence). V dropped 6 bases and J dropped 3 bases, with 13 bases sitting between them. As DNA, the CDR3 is TGTGCCAGCACCAAGACAGCTGACAATCAGCCCCAGCATTTT. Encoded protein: CASTKTADNQPQHF.

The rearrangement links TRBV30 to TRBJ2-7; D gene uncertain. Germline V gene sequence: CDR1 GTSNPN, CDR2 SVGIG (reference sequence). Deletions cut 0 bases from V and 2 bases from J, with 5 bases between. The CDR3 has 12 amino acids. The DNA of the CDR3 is TGTGCCTGGAGTGTTACTACCTACGAGCAGTACTTC. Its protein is CAWSVTTYEQYF. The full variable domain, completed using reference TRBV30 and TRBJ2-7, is SQTIHQWPATLVQPVGSPLSLECTVEGTSNPNLYWYRQAAGRGLQLLFYSVGIGQISSEVPQNLSASRPQDRQFILSSKKLLLSDSGFYLCAWSVTTYEQYFGPGTRLTVT.

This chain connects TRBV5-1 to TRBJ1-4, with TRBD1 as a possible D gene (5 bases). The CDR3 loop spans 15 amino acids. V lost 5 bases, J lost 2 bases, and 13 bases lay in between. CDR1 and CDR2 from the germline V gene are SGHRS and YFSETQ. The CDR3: CASSFSGNTNEKLFF. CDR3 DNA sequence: TGCGCCAGCAGTTTTTCAGGGAACACTAATGAAAAACTGTTTTTT.

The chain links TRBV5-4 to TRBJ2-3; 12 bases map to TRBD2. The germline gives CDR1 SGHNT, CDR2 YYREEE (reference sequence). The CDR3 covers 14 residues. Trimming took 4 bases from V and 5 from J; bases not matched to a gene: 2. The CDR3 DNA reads TGTGCCAGCAGCAAGGGACTAGCGGGAGATACGCAGTATTTT. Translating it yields CASSKGLAGDTQYF.

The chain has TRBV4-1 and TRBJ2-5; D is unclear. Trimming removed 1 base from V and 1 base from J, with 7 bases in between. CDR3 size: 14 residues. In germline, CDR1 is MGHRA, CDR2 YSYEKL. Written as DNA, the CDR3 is TGCGCCAGCAGCCAAGGCCACATCCAAGAGACCCAGTACTTC. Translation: CASSQGHIQETQYF.

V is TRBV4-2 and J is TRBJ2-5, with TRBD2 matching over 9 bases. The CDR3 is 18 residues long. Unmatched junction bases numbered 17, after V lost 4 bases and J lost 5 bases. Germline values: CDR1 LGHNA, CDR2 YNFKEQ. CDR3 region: CASSRHVLAGPAEETQYF. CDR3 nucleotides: TGTGCCAGCAGCCGCCACGTACTAGCGGGCCCGGCCGAGGAGACCCAGTACTTC.